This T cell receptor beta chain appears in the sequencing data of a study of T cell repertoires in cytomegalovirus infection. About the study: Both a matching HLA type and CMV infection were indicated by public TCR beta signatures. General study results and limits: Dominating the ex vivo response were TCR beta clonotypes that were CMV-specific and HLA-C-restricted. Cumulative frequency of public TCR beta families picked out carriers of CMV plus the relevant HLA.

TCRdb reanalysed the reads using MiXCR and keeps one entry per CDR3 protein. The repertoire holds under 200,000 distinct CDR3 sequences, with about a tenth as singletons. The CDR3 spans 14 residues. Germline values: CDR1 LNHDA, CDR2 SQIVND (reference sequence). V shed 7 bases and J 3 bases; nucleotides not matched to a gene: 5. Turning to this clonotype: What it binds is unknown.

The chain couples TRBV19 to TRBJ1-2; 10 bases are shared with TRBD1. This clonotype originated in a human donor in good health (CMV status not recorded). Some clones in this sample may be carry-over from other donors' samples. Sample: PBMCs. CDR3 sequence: CASTPGTGDYGYTF. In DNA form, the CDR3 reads TGTGCCAGTACCCCCGGGACAGGGGACTATGGCTACACCTTC.